This T cell receptor (beta chain) stems from a study of T-cell reconstitution after alpha-beta-depleted transplantation in children. Unique molecular identifiers were used to barcode this TCRbeta library. TCRdb re-called the PCR reads with MiXCR, one entry per CDR3 protein. The table records fewer than 750,000 distinct CDR3 sequences, under 25% of them present only once. V lost 5 bases to trimming and J lost 8 bases, with 21 bases between them. The CDR3 covers 15 residues. This clonotype was recorded at least ten times. The chain has TRBV12-3 or TRBV12-4 and TRBJ1-2, with D uncertain. Sequenced material: PBMCs, mostly from graft donor cells, taken 360 days after TCRalphabeta/CD19-depleted stem cell transplant. The receptor was isolated from a boy under three years old who had a stem cell transplant for acute myeloid leukemia, so the T cells may come from the graft donor. DNA for the CDR3: TGTGCCAGCAGTGCCATCCTACAAGACCTGACAGGCTACACCTTC. This gives the protein CASSAILQDLTGYTF.